This T cell receptor (beta chain) originates from a study of T cell repertoires in ileal Crohn's disease. Study context: The M6 sample came from neoterminal ileum during colonoscopy after surgery.

In regard to this clone: The same CDR3 is also encoded by other DNA sequences in this sample.

Germline CDR1 LGHNT, CDR2 FRNRAP. V was clipped by 5 bases and J by 3 bases, with 8 bases between them. The CDR3 contains 13 residues. Profiling relied on immunoSEQ multiplex PCR, and the TCRdb table lists in-frame clones only, not all of them. Found here are about 13,000 clones, around 70% of them singletons; the top ten hold about 9%. Time point given: neoterminal ileum biopsy at postoperative endoscopy, about 6 months after surgery. The rearrangement links TRBV12-5 to TRBJ1-3; D is unresolved. This clonotype originated in an adult with Crohn's disease. The sample taken for sequencing was ileal tissue. CDR3 protein: CASGTDGGNTIYF. In DNA, the CDR3 is TGTGCTAGTGGTACGGACGGTGGAAACACCATATATTTT.